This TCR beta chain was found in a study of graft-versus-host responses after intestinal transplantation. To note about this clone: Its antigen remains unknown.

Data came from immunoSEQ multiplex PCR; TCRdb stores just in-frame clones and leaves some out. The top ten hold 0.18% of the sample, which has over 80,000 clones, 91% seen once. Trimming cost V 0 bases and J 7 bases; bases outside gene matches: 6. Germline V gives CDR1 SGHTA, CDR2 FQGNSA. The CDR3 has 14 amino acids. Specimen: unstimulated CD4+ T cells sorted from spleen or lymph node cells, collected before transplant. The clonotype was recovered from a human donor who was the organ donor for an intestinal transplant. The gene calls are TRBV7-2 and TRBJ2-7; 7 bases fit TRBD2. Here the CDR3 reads CASSLARTRIEQYF. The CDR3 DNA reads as TGTGCCAGCAGCTTAGCCCGGACTAGAATTGAGCAGTACTTC.